A selection of T cell receptor beta chains follows, all from one sample in a study of T-cell memory formation after mild COVID-19. Each CDR3 protein gets one entry after TCRdb re-called the 5' RACE reads with MiXCR. Of more than 300,000 distinct CDR3 sequences in the sample, 20% to 25% were seen once. Sequencing was performed on PBMCs or a T cell subset sorted from them (not recorded which). Receptors were obtained from a young man who had mild COVID-19 (a few samples of this study predate the infection). Cell type and time point are not known. Both conserved end residues are part of each CDR3. The D gene is left open where the match is weak. The listing skips clone size in some rows; elsewhere it reads once, few, many or a size class.

clone_size j_call v_call d_call cdr3_nt cdr3_aa
NA TRBJ2-5 TRBV4-1 NA TGCGCCAGCAGGACCTTCGGGGGCGATCCCTCCAGAGAGACCCAGTACTTC CASRTFGGDPSRETQYF
few TRBJ2-1 TRBV14 NA TGTGCCAGCAGCCAAGACCCCGGGATGAGCTCCTACAATGAGCAGTTCTTC CASSQDPGMSSYNEQFF
NA TRBJ2-6 TRBV5-1 NA TGCGCCAGCAGCTTCTACGATGAGCAGTTTCGCTCTGGGGCCAACGTCCTGACTTTC CASSFYDEQFRSGANVLTF
NA TRBJ2-7 TRBV9 NA TGTGCCAGCAGCTCAACGTCAACAACTTACGAGCAGTACTTC CASSSTSTTYEQYF
NA TRBJ2-6 TRBV27 NA TGTGCCAGCAGTTTCGCGGGCTCTGGGGCCAACGTCCTGACTTTC CASSFAGSGANVLTF
few TRBJ1-1 TRBV12-3/TRBV12-4 NA TGTGCCAGCAGTTTCTTTTCTGGGAACACTGAAGCTTTCTTT CASSFFSGNTEAFF
NA TRBJ1-2 TRBV6-6 TRBD1 TGTGCCAGCAGTTACTCGAACCTCCGGGACAGTGGCCATGGCTACACCTTC CASSYSNLRDSGHGYTF
NA TRBJ1-5 TRBV19 NA TGTGCCAGTAGTATCGTCAGAAATCAGCCCCAGCATTTT CASSIVRNQPQHF
few TRBJ1-4 TRBV7-9 NA TGTGCCAGCCTATCCGGGACCCTAGGGGAAAAACTGTTTTTT CASLSGTLGEKLFF
few TRBJ2-5 TRBV4-2 NA TGTGCCAGCAGCCAAGCTGAGGGGGCGGGGGAGACCCAGTACTTC CASSQAEGAGETQYF
few TRBJ1-2 TRBV7-2 NA TGTGCCAGCAGCTTGGCTGAGCTCCTAACTAATGGCTACACCTTC CASSLAELLTNGYTF
many TRBJ1-2 TRBV12-3/TRBV12-4 NA TGTGCCAGCAAACCGGCACCGGCGGGAAGCTATGGCTACACCTTC CASKPAPAGSYGYTF
NA TRBJ2-3 TRBV9 NA TGTGCCAGCAGCCCAAGTTCCCACGCTACGCAGTATTTT CASSPSSHATQYF
NA TRBJ1-4 TRBV20-1 TRBD1 TGCAGTCCCAGGGGGGCTAATGAAAAACTGTTTTTT CSPRGANEKLFF
NA TRBJ1-4 TRBV20-1 NA TGCAGTGCTAGAGACGGGTTAACTAATGAAAAACTGTTTTTT CSARDGLTNEKLFF
few TRBJ2-2 TRBV7-3 TRBD2 TGTGCCAGCAGCGCCCATGCTAGCGGAAACACCGGGGAGCTGTTTTTT CASSAHASGNTGELFF
many TRBJ1-1 TRBV5-1 NA TGTGCCAGCAGCTTCGGGACGGCGAACACTGAAGCTTTCTTT CASSFGTANTEAFF
NA TRBJ2-5 TRBV7-9 TRBD1 TGTGCCAGCAGCGAGGGACAGGGGGCTTTAGCGACCCAGTACTTC CASSEGQGALATQYF
few TRBJ1-1 TRBV7-2 TRBD1 TGTGCCAGCAGCTTATTTGGGACAGGCCTAAACACTGAAGCTTTCTTT CASSLFGTGLNTEAFF
many TRBJ2-1 TRBV11-2 NA TGTGCCAGCAGCTTGGAGCGAGAGCAGTTCTTC CASSLEREQFF
NA TRBJ1-5 TRBV6-1 NA TGTGCCAGCCTGGGACACCTAAAGCCCGCTCAGCCCCAGCATTTT CASLGHLKPAQPQHF
NA TRBJ2-1 TRBV5-1 NA TGCGCCAGCAGCTCTGTACAGGGAACCGCGCAGGGGGGGCAGTTCTTC CASSSVQGTAQGGQFF
few TRBJ2-7 TRBV6-2/TRBV6-3 TRBD1 TGTGCCAGCAGCACCGGGACAGGGCAGTACGAGCAGTACTTC CASSTGTGQYEQYF
few TRBJ1-1 TRBV20-1 TRBD1 TGCAGTGCCTTGGACAGGGGCATGAACACTGAAGCTTTCTTT CSALDRGMNTEAFF
few TRBJ1-3 TRBV12-3/TRBV12-4 NA TGTGCCAGCGCCTGGACGAGGGCTTCTGGAAACACCATATATTTT CASAWTRASGNTIYF
NA TRBJ1-2 TRBV7-9 NA TGTGCGGGCAGGGGCGAAGATGGCTACACCTTC CAGRGEDGYTF
many TRBJ2-2 TRBV5-1 TRBD2 TGCGCCAGCAGTCTTCAGGCGGGGGGTCCCGGGGAGCTGTTTTTT CASSLQAGGPGELFF
NA TRBJ2-3 TRBV20-1 NA TGCAGTGCTAGAGATCCCCTAGCTGATACGCAGTATTTT CSARDPLADTQYF
few TRBJ2-5 TRBV7-9 NA TGTGCCAGCAGCTTACCCGGGGCTCGGGGTGAGACCCAGTACTTC CASSLPGARGETQYF
NA TRBJ2-1 TRBV6-6 TRBD2 TGTGCCAGCAGTTCCCTGACTAGCGGGGCGGGCAATGAGCAGTTCTTC CASSSLTSGAGNEQFF
few TRBJ2-3 TRBV20-1 NA TGCAGTGCCCGCGAGACGGCAGATACGCAGTATTTT CSARETADTQYF
few TRBJ2-7 TRBV18 TRBD2 TGTGCCAGCCACCCGGGACTAGGCTCCTACGAGCAGTACTTC CASHPGLGSYEQYF
NA TRBJ2-1 TRBV12-3/TRBV12-4 NA TGTGCCAGCAGCTGGGGCCGCTACAATGAGCAGTTCTTC CASSWGRYNEQFF
NA TRBJ2-5 TRBV9 TRBD2 TGTGCCAGCAGCGTACAGAGCGGGGGGGCGGAGACCCAGTACTTC CASSVQSGGAETQYF
few TRBJ2-5 TRBV4-3 NA TGCGCCAGCAGCCAAGACTCCGACATAGGGACCCAGTACTTC CASSQDSDIGTQYF
NA TRBJ2-5 TRBV12-3/TRBV12-4 NA TGTGCCAGCAGCCAGTGGTTGGTCCAAGAGACCCAGTACTTC CASSQWLVQETQYF
few TRBJ1-1 TRBV27 TRBD1 TGTGCCAGCAGTTCTGGGACAGGGAAAACTTTCTTT CASSSGTGKTFF
few TRBJ2-1 TRBV4-3 TRBD2 TGCGCCAGCAGACCGGGACTAGCGGGGGTTGAGCAGTTCTTC CASRPGLAGVEQFF
few TRBJ2-3 TRBV7-3 TRBD1 TGTGCCAGCAGCCAAGGGACAGTCAGAGATACGCAGTATTTT CASSQGTVRDTQYF
few TRBJ2-1 TRBV12-5 TRBD2 TGTGCTAGTGGCCGCTCCGCGTCGGGGGGGAATACGAATGAGCAGTTCTTC CASGRSASGGNTNEQFF
few TRBJ2-5 TRBV6-5 NA TGTGCCAGCAGTTACTCGTGGGACCTCCAGGAGACCCAGTACTTC CASSYSWDLQETQYF
NA TRBJ2-7 TRBV7-2 TRBD1 TGTGCCAGCAGCCCTAGGACCGGGACAGGTTTCGAGCAGTACTTC CASSPRTGTGFEQYF
NA TRBJ2-2 TRBV10-3 NA TGTGCCATTAAGGGCACCGGGGAGCTGTTTTTT CAIKGTGELFF
few TRBJ1-4 TRBV5-1 NA TGCGCCAGCAGCTTGGGACCGACCGACCCAGGGGAAAAACTGTTTTTT CASSLGPTDPGEKLFF
many TRBJ2-2 TRBV9 TRBD1 TGTGCCAGCAGCCGGCCGGGACAGGGTACCGGGGAGCTGTTTTTT CASSRPGQGTGELFF
few TRBJ2-4 TRBV5-1 TRBD2 TGCGCCAGCAGCTTGCTGGGACTAGCGGGCAACATTCAGTACTTC CASSLLGLAGNIQYF
many TRBJ1-1 TRBV7-2 TRBD1 TGTGCCAGCAGCTTGACCCCCGGGACAGGATATGAAGCTTTCTTT CASSLTPGTGYEAFF
NA TRBJ2-1 TRBV5-1 TRBD1 TGCGCCAGCAGCCCGACAGGGGTCCCCTACAATGAGCAGTTCTTC CASSPTGVPYNEQFF